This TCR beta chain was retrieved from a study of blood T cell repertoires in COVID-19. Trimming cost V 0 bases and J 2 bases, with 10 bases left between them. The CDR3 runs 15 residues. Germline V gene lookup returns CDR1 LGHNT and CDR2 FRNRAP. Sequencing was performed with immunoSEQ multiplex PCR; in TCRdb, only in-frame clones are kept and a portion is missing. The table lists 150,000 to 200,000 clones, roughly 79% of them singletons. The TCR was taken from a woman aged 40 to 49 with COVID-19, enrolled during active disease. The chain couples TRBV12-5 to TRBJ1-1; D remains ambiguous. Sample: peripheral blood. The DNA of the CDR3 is TGTGCTAGTGGTTTGGTAGGCGGCGCCAACACTGAAGCTTTCTTT. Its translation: CASGLVGGANTEAFF.